The 18 T cell receptor beta chains in this list originate from one sample, sequenced in a study of T cells in localized non-small cell lung cancer. Sequencing used immunoSEQ multiplex PCR; TCRdb keeps in-frame clones, though not all of them. Found here are about 2,300 clones, less than 25% of them singletons; the top ten hold around 8.7%. This material consisted of lung tumor tissue, taken before any cancer treatment. These receptors originate from a woman between 40 and 69 years old with stage I squamous cell lung carcinoma.

This clone has more than one count but fewer than ten. This chain connects TRBV6-8 to TRBJ1-2; D not certain. Per germline, CDR1 MNHGY and CDR2 SAAAGT. V dropped 0 bases and J dropped 2 bases, with 16 bases sitting between them. The CDR3 has 17 residues. CDR3 in DNA: TGTGCCAGCAGTTACTCAAGACTGGGGTCAGCAAACTATGGCTACACCTTC. Translation: CASSYSRLGSANYGYTF.

The chain links TRBV4-2 to TRBJ1-4; no reliable D call. Germline CDR1 LGHNA, CDR2 YNFKEQ. The CDR3 consists of 13 residues. V lost 5 bases to trimming and J lost 4 bases, with 8 bases between them. In DNA form, the CDR3 reads TGTGCCAGCAGCTTAACCAGTAATGAAAAACTGTTTTTT. It encodes CASSLTSNEKLFF.

There are a few counts of this clone. The rearrangement uses TRBV6-8 and TRBJ1-6; TRBD1 matches 12 bases. V shed 6 bases and J 7 bases; nucleotides not matched to a gene: 7. The CDR3 consists of 16 residues. Germline CDR1 reads MNHGY; CDR2 reads SAAAGT. The CDR3 DNA follows: TGTGCCAGCAGGACGGGACAGGGGGCACAGAATTCACCCCTCCACTTT. Translating it yields CASRTGQGAQNSPLHF.

This clone has a handful of counts. The gene calls are TRBV6-8 and TRBJ2-1; TRBD2 aligns across 11 bases. The CDR3 extends over 15 amino acids. The V segment lost 6 bases and the J segment 7 bases; nucleotides outside the gene matches: 8. The germline gives CDR1 MNHGY, CDR2 SAAAGT. CDR3 region: CASRYTSGRVNEQFF. CDR3 coding DNA: TGTGCCAGCAGGTACACTAGCGGGAGAGTGAATGAGCAGTTCTTC.

As DNA, the CDR3 is TGTGCCAGCAGCGCGCGTCGCCCCTCTTTTAGCAATCAGCCCCAGCATTTT. Residues: CASSARRPSFSNQPQHF. This chain joins TRBV6-8 and TRBJ1-5, with D unresolved. The V end was cut by 6 bases, the J end by 0 bases, with 18 bases between. The CDR3 runs 17 residues. CDR1 is MNHGY, CDR2 SAAAGT, per germline.

This clone showed up just a few times. V gene TRBV6-8 combines with J gene TRBJ2-7; tentatively, D is TRBD1 or TRBD2 (6 bases each). Trimming took 2 bases from V and 5 from J, leaving 7 bases between them. CDR1 and CDR2 from the germline V gene are MNHGY and SAAAGT. The CDR3 spans 12 residues. CDR3 sequence reads: CASSYRGDEQYF. The CDR3 DNA is TGTGCCAGCAGTTACAGGGGGGACGAGCAGTACTTC.

V is TRBV11-3 and J is TRBJ2-7, with TRBD2 identical over 10 bases. CDR1 and CDR2 (germline): SGHNT, YENEEA. The CDR3 consists of 16 residues. V trimming: 5 bases; J trimming: 0 bases; junction bases outside the gene matches: 7. The CDR3 sequence is CASSPGLASSSYEQYF. CDR3 bases: TGTGCCAGCAGCCCGGGACTAGCGTCCAGCTCCTACGAGCAGTACTTC. Together with reference TRBV11-3 and TRBJ2-7, the CDR3 gives the full variable domain: EAGVVQSPRYKIIEKKQPVAFWCNPISGHNTLYWYLQNLGQGPELLIRYENEEAVDDSQLPKDRFSAERLKGVDSTLKIQPAELGDSAVYLCASSPGLASSSYEQYFGPGTRLTVT.

The chain employs TRBV5-1 and TRBJ1-1, with D maybe TRBD1 (5 bases). Germline V gives CDR1 SGHRS, CDR2 YFSETQ. CDR3 length equals 14 residues. V lost 6 bases to trimming and J lost 4 bases, with 16 bases between them. CDR3 nucleotides: TGCGCCAGCACTAGGGGAGAAGGTATCACTGAAGCTTTCTTT. Its protein product is CASTRGEGITEAFF.

The V and J genes are TRBV18 and TRBJ2-1, with a tentative D call TRBD2 (6 bases). V was pared by 6 bases and J by 0 bases, with 12 bases between. The CDR3 has 15 residues. Germline loops: CDR1 KGHSH, CDR2 LQKENI. This chain's CDR3 is CASSAAGSSYNEQFF. The CDR3 region has the DNA TGTGCCAGCTCCGCTGCGGGGAGCTCCTACAATGAGCAGTTCTTC.

The CDR3 nucleotides read TGCGCCCATGCCGCAGGGCCCTATGGCTACACCTTC. This translates into CAHAAGPYGYTF. The genes are TRBV10-2 and TRBJ1-2, with a weak D call TRBD1 (5 bases). The CDR3 length is 12 residues. Germline V gene data show CDR1 as WSHSY and CDR2 as SAAADI. V dropped 11 bases and J dropped 4 bases, with 14 bases sitting between them.

This chain connects TRBV5-1 to TRBJ1-1; D perhaps matches TRBD1 (6 bases). The CDR3 sequence is 14 residues long. Deletions cut 4 bases from V and 0 bases from J, with 10 bases between. Germline CDR1 SGHRS, CDR2 YFSETQ. In DNA form, the CDR3 reads TGCGCCAGCAGCCTCGGGACATTGAACACTGAAGCTTTCTTT. This translates into CASSLGTLNTEAFF.

Judged by abundance, this clone is medium-sized (0.01 to 0.1%). The CDR3 DNA reads as TGTGCCAGCAGTGGAGGGAGGCTAGCGGGAAGCACAGATACGCAGTATTTT. Its protein product is CASSGGRLAGSTDTQYF. This rearrangement joins TRBV11-3 to TRBJ2-3; TRBD2 matches at 9 bases. V gave up 6 bases and J gave up 0 bases; unmatched junction bases: 10. Germline values: CDR1 SGHNT, CDR2 YENEEA. The CDR3 extends over 17 amino acids.

The chain couples TRBV28 to TRBJ1-5; TRBD1 is a possible D gene (5 bases). This CDR3 comprises 17 residues. Trimming took off 6 bases at V and 5 bases at J, with 23 bases between the two ends. Germline-derived CDR1 and CDR2 are MDHEN and SYDVKM. CDR3 nucleotides: TGTGCCAGCAGCCGAGATTTGGAAGGGGCCGTCGATCAGCCCCAGCATTTT. Its protein is CASSRDLEGAVDQPQHF.

The genes are TRBV9 and TRBJ1-2; D is possibly TRBD1 (5 bases). Deletions cut 5 bases from V and 5 bases from J, with 16 bases between. Germline CDR1 SGDLS, CDR2 YYNGEE. This CDR3 has 14 amino acids. Written as DNA, the CDR3 is TGTGCCAGCAGTGTTAGGGGTTGGGGTTATGGCTACACCTTC. Protein: CASSVRGWGYGYTF.

V is TRBV18 and J is TRBJ2-5; no reliable D call. Germline CDR1 is KGHSH and CDR2 is LQKENI. Trimming took 5 bases from V and 5 from J, leaving 9 bases between them. The CDR3 sequence is 12 residues long. As DNA, the CDR3 is TGTGCCAGCTCAAGTAATCGGGAGACCCAGTACTTC. Residues: CASSSNRETQYF.

V usage is TRBV18 and J usage is TRBJ1-4, with D possibly TRBD1 on 6 matching bases. Trimming took 2 bases from V and 4 from J, leaving 14 bases between them. This CDR3 spans 16 amino acids. Germline CDR1 is KGHSH and CDR2 is LQKENI. In nucleotides, the CDR3 is TGTGCCAGCTCACCAGGGGAGACAGGATATAATGAAAAACTGTTTTTT. Translated: CASSPGETGYNEKLFF.

The V and J genes are TRBV1 and TRBJ2-1; the D call TRBD2 from the table was never checked on the DNA. TRBV1 is annotated as a pseudogene. The length of the CDR3 is 14 residues. Here the CDR3 reads CTSSHPWVSGRRFF. CDR3 nucleotide sequence: TGCACCAGCAGCCACCCCTGGGTGAGCGGGCGGCGATTCTTC.

The chain couples TRBV15 to TRBJ1-4, with D unclear. Trimming cost V 5 bases and J 10 bases, with 17 bases left between them. CDR3 size: 14 residues. CDR1 is LNHNV and CDR2 is YYDKDF in the germline V gene (reference sequence). CDR3 DNA sequence: TGTGCCACCAGCCCGGACGGACTGCCTGGAAAACTGTTTTTT. Its translation is CATSPDGLPGKLFF.